This TCR beta chain is from a study of T and B cells in COVID-19 patients. Sample share makes this clonotype large (0.1 to 1%). The CDR3 has 12 residues. V was trimmed by 4 bases and J by 1 base, leaving 8 bases between them. Germline loops: CDR1 SQVTM, CDR2 ANQGSEA. TRB rearrangements were amplified by multiplex PCR with BIOMED2 TRB-A/B primers. TCRdb re-derived calls from the multiplex PCR reads in MiXCR, one entry per CDR3 protein. Of about 3,200 distinct CDR3 sequences listed, roughly 27% are singletons. From blood, about 250-500 ng of genomic DNA served as TRB template. The chain uses TRBV29-1 and TRBJ2-7; D call uncertain. The sequence derives from a human donor with active COVID-19. The donor label of this sample is uncertain. Sample: blood. The CDR3 spells CSVGHQSYEQYF. The CDR3 DNA is TGCAGCGTTGGACATCAATCCTACGAGCAGTACTTC.